A selection of T cell receptor beta chains follows, all from one sample in a study of early T cells in non-severe SARS-CoV-2 infection. TCRdb reanalysed the 5' RACE reads using MiXCR and keeps one entry per CDR3 protein. This sample has tens of thousands of distinct CDR3 sequences; roughly an eighth occur once, and the top ten carry over 3%. Material: whole blood. The receptors shown here come from an adult who was a healthcare worker with PCR-confirmed SARS-CoV-2 infection or an uninfected control (not recorded which). The CDR3 runs from the conserved cysteine through the conserved F or W. D genes are given only for firm matches. Rows give clone size only sometimes, using once, few, many, or a class for an expanded clone.

J | size | D | V | CDR3 | DNA
TRBJ2-2 | many | NA | TRBV14 | CASSQGLAQDTNTGELFF | TGTGCCAGCAGCCAAGGGCTAGCGCAAGATACGAACACCGGGGAGCTGTTTTTT
TRBJ2-1 | NA | TRBD1 | TRBV29-1 | CSVDDRGSYNEQFF | TGCAGCGTTGATGACAGGGGCTCCTACAATGAGCAGTTCTTC
TRBJ1-2 | NA | NA | TRBV15 | CATSPTGRSDGYTF | TGTGCCACCAGCCCCACAGGGAGAAGTGATGGCTACACCTTC
TRBJ2-1 | few | TRBD2 | TRBV20-1 | CSAPTSGAYNEQFF | TGCAGTGCTCCGACTAGCGGAGCTTACAATGAGCAGTTCTTC
TRBJ2-1 | many | NA | TRBV29-1 | CSVVPGANEQFF | TGCAGCGTTGTTCCAGGGGCCAATGAGCAGTTCTTC
TRBJ1-1 | NA | NA | TRBV7-8 | CASSLLTGSNTEAFF | TGTGCCAGCAGCCTTTTGACGGGGAGCAACACTGAAGCTTTCTTT
TRBJ1-2 | many | NA | TRBV9 | CASTGDNYGYTF | TGTGCCAGCACAGGGGACAACTATGGCTACACCTTC
TRBJ1-1 | NA | NA | TRBV21-1 | CASSKEGLFLMNTEAFF | TGTGCCAGCAGCAAAGAGGGACTGTTTCTCATGAACACTGAAGCTTTCTTT
TRBJ2-3 | NA | NA | TRBV21-1 | CASSNTGASGAGSPTDTQYF | TGTGCCAGCAGCAACACAGGGGCGTCAGGGGCGGGGTCCCCCACAGATACGCAGTATTTT
TRBJ2-1 | NA | TRBD1 | TRBV15 | CATSPRTGGNEQFF | TGTGCCACCAGCCCGCGGACAGGAGGAAATGAGCAGTTCTTC
TRBJ2-1 | NA | TRBD2 | TRBV7-2 | CASSLAGGLVQFF | TGTGCCAGCAGCTTAGCGGGGGGACTAGTTCAGTTCTTC
TRBJ1-1 | few | NA | TRBV30 | CAWSVSPVEAFF | TGTGCCTGGAGTGTATCTCCGGTTGAAGCTTTCTTT
TRBJ2-7 | many | NA | TRBV28 | CASSLTAANYEQYF | TGTGCCAGCAGTTTAACGGCAGCTAACTACGAGCAGTACTTC
TRBJ1-1 | many | NA | TRBV29-1 | CSVVASEAFF | TGCAGCGTTGTGGCCTCTGAAGCTTTTTTT
TRBJ2-6 | few | NA | TRBV7-2 | CASSLGSRHSGANVLTF | TGTGCCAGCAGCTTAGGATCGCGGCACTCTGGGGCCAACGTCCTGACTTTC
TRBJ2-2 | few | TRBD2 | TRBV18 | CASSLSGRTTGELFF | TGTGCCAGCTCGCTCAGCGGGAGGACCACCGGGGAGCTGTTTTTT
TRBJ1-1 | NA | NA | TRBV5-1 | CASSLDRATEAFF | TGCGCCAGCAGCTTGGACAGGGCCACTGAAGCTTTCTTT
TRBJ1-1 | many | TRBD1 | TRBV30 | CAWSWDSPNTEAFF | TGTGCCTGGAGCTGGGACAGCCCGAACACTGAAGCTTTCTTT
TRBJ2-2 | few | NA | TRBV20-1 | CSAGSPGNTGELFF | TGCAGTGCTGGCTCCCCCGGGAACACCGGGGAGCTGTTTTTT
TRBJ2-1 | NA | TRBD2 | TRBV19 | CASSLAGGVFNEQFF | TGTGCCAGTAGTCTAGCGGGAGGGGTTTTTAATGAGCAGTTCTTC
TRBJ2-7 | NA | TRBD1 | TRBV18 | CASSPFRDRAYEQYF | TGTGCCAGCTCACCATTTAGGGACAGGGCTTACGAGCAGTACTTC
TRBJ2-1 | few | TRBD1 | TRBV5-6 | CASTYTGGGEQFF | TGTGCCAGCACCTATACAGGGGGAGGTGAGCAGTTCTTC
TRBJ1-5 | many | NA | TRBV30 | CAWSEDGDQPQHF | TGTGCCTGGAGTGAGGACGGAGATCAGCCCCAGCATTTT
TRBJ1-3 | NA | TRBD1 | TRBV30 | CAWNRGPGNTIYF | TGTGCCTGGAACAGGGGGCCTGGAAACACCATATATTTT
TRBJ2-2 | NA | TRBD1 | TRBV5-5 | CASSSSGTVNTGELLF | TGTGCCAGCAGCTCATCCGGGACAGTGAACACCGGGGAGCTGCTTTTT
TRBJ2-5 | NA | TRBD2 | TRBV29-1 | CSVEDAGVPETQYF | TGCAGCGTTGAAGATGCGGGGGTTCCAGAGACCCAGTACTTC
TRBJ2-7 | NA | TRBD1 | TRBV5-1 | CASSLGTGPYEQYF | TGCGCCAGCAGCTTGGGGACAGGGCCCTACGAGCAGTACTTC
TRBJ2-7 | NA | NA | TRBV10-3 | CAISDPTDIYEQYF | TGTGCCATCAGTGATCCGACAGATATATACGAGCAGTACTTC
TRBJ2-7 | many | NA | TRBV20-1 | CSARDREAYEQYF | TGCAGTGCTAGAGACAGGGAAGCCTACGAGCAGTACTTC
TRBJ1-1 | NA | NA | TRBV5-6 | CASSYDNVWGSNTEAFF | TGTGCCAGCAGCTATGACAACGTGTGGGGTTCGAACACTGAAGCTTTCTTT
TRBJ2-5 | many | TRBD2 | TRBV9 | CASSTGAGGSQETQYF | TGTGCCAGCAGCACCGGTGCGGGAGGGTCCCAAGAGACCCAGTACTTC
TRBJ1-5 | many | NA | TRBV5-1 | CASSPGTGSNQPQHF | TGCGCCAGCAGCCCAGGGACGGGTAGCAATCAGCCCCAGCATTTT
TRBJ2-6 | NA | NA | TRBV29-1 | CSVDTRGSTAGANVLTF | TGCAGCGTTGACACCCGGGGAAGTACTGCTGGGGCCAACGTCCTGACTTTC
TRBJ1-5 | few | TRBD1 | TRBV27 | CASKDRGGSNQPQHF | TGTGCCAGCAAAGACAGGGGCGGAAGCAATCAGCCCCAGCATTTT
TRBJ2-7 | few | NA | TRBV19 | CASSIGGGAYEQYF | TGTGCCAGTAGTATTGGTGGAGGGGCCTACGAGCAGTACTTC
TRBJ2-5 | many | NA | TRBV12-3/TRBV12-4 | CASSADSLKETQYF | TGTGCCAGCAGTGCCGACAGCCTCAAAGAGACCCAGTACTTC
TRBJ2-3 | many | NA | TRBV5-1 | CASSLGTVQTNTQYF | TGCGCCAGCAGCCTAGGGACGGTCCAGACGAATACGCAGTATTTT
TRBJ2-3 | NA | NA | TRBV5-1 | CASSFWGTDTQYF | TGCGCCAGCAGCTTCTGGGGCACAGATACGCAGTATTTT
TRBJ2-4 | NA | TRBD1 | TRBV20-1 | CSAPRGTGVNIQYF | TGCAGTGCACCAAGAGGTACAGGGGTAAACATTCAGTACTTC
TRBJ2-6 | few | TRBD2 | TRBV4-2 | CASSQGTSGGANVLTF | TGTGCCAGCAGCCAAGGGACTAGCGGTGGGGCCAACGTCCTGACTTTC